This T cell receptor (beta chain) was retrieved from a study of CD8+CD57+ T cells in acquired aplastic anemia. Regarding this clonotype: Its target is unknown.

Template material for TCR beta VDJ and CDR3 profiling consisted of genomic DNA. TCRdb itself ran the reads through MiXCR, one entry per CDR3 protein. This sample has 150,000 to 200,000 distinct CDR3 sequences, with 40% to 60% found just once. General study findings and limits: Controls and patients did not differ significantly in CD8+ Simpson's diversity. The number of CD8+ CDR3 sequences shared by patients and controls was twenty-nine.

In germline, CDR1 is MGHDK, CDR2 SYGVNS. This CDR3 comprises 19 residues. V shed 6 bases, J shed 3 bases, and the junction held 21 bases outside the gene matches. It was patients with CD8+CD57+ cell expansion by flow cytometry who were chosen for sequencing. The sequencing sample was made of sorted CD4+, CD8+, or CD8+CD57+ T cells (not recorded which) from PBMCs. The receptor was derived from a human donor with aplastic anemia. This rearrangement joins TRBV25-1 to TRBJ1-2, with 8 bases matching TRBD1. The DNA for the CDR3 is TGTGCCAGCAGCGCGGAGGACAGGGTAGAGGGGGGGTCCTACTATGGCTACACCTTC. It yields the protein CASSAEDRVEGGSYYGYTF.